A selection of T cell receptor beta chains follows, all from one sample in a study of memory CD4+ T cells and cytomegalovirus serostatus. Repertoires were generated with immunoSEQ multiplex PCR, while TCRdb's copy carries only in-frame clones and drops some. Here the sample spans about 50,000 clones, about 81% being singletons. Sequences were obtained from memory CD4+ T cells from blood. The receptor source for this set is an adult in good health and CMV-seronegative. CDR3s include the opening cysteine and the closing phenylalanine or tryptophan. A D gene is named only where the DNA matches it firmly.

>TRBV30|.|10|TRBJ2-6
CAWGANVLTF
TGTGCCTGGGGGGCCAACGTCCTGACTTTC
>TRBV5-6|.|18|TRBJ2-4
CASSRSRWAGLAKNIQYF
TGTGCCAGCAGCCGATCGAGGTGGGCAGGGCTAGCCAAAAACATTCAGTACTTC
>TRBV2|.|13|TRBJ1-2
CASSEAGMWGYTF
TGTGCCAGCAGTGAGGCAGGAATGTGGGGCTACACCTTC
>TRBV30|.|12|TRBJ1-1
CACQTPSLGAFF
TGTGCCTGCCAAACCCCGTCCCTAGGAGCTTTCTTT
>TRBV5-3|TRBD2|17|TRBJ2-2
CARSFRVAGPNTGELFF
TGTGCCAGAAGCTTCAGGGTAGCGGGGCCGAACACCGGGGAGCTGTTTTTT
>TRBV30|.|14|TRBJ1-3
CAWRIGSPGVTIYF
TGTGCCTGGAGAATAGGCAGCCCGGGGGTCACCATATATTTT
>TRBV15|TRBD2|15|TRBJ2-3
CATSRAWRGTDTQYF
TGTGCCACCAGCAGAGCGTGGCGGGGGACGGATACGCAGTATTTT
>TRBV11-2|.|15|TRBJ2-7
CASSSPGIGSREQYF
TGTGCCAGCAGCTCCCCGGGCATAGGATCGAGAGAGCAGTACTTC
>TRBV2|.|14|TRBJ2-7
CASSAGQPSYEQYF
TGTGCCAGCAGTGCAGGCCAGCCTTCCTACGAGCAGTACTTC
>TRBV7-2|.|15|TRBJ2-7
CASSLIPTVYYEQYF
TGTGCCAGCAGCTTAATCCCCACTGTCTACTACGAGCAGTACTTC
>TRBV7-3|.|13|TRBJ2-2
CASSPAGTGELFF
TGTGCCAGCAGCCCCGCGGGCACCGGGGAGCTGTTTTTT
>TRBV19|.|13|TRBJ1-2
CASSISLNYGYTF
TGTGCCAGTAGTATCTCGCTTAACTATGGCTACACCTTC